Listed here are 18 T cell receptor beta chains from one sample, sequenced in a study of shared clonotypes between healthy human individuals. The repertoire was sequenced with immunoSEQ multiplex PCR; TCRdb's copy has only in-frame clones and lacks some. The table lists 2.3 million or so clones, 85% to 95% of them singletons. Sequencing was carried out using naive CD4+ T cells from PBMCs. Described subset: CD45RA+ positively selected. The receptor source for this set is a man younger than 30 in good health. Some clones in this sample may be carry-over from other donors' samples.

This clone was observed a single time. The V gene is TRBV6-6, the J gene TRBJ1-3, with unresolved D. CDR3 size: 14 residues. The germline V and J ends were trimmed by 0 bases and 8 bases, with 11 bases remaining between them. Germline V gene data show CDR1 as MNHNY and CDR2 as SVGAGI (reference sequence). Here the CDR3 DNA reads TGTGCCAGCAGTTACTCGGGTGGAACAGACACCATATATTTT. Translated, it gives CASSYSGGTDTIYF.

For this clone: The junction departs from germline at one end; a sequencing error may be responsible. The chain recombines TRBV9 with TRBJ2-7; D assignment may be TRBD1 or TRBD2 (6 bases each). The CDR3 has 14 amino acids. Germline CDR1 and CDR2: SGDLS and YYNGEE. The CDR3 bases are TGTGCCAACAGCGTAGGGGGGTCTGTATACGAGCAGTACTTC. Translated, it gives CANSVGGSVYEQYF.

The genes are TRBV19 and TRBJ2-7; a weak D match, TRBD1 (6 bases). V lost 5 bases and J lost 4, with 24 bases in between. Germline CDR1 is LNHDA and CDR2 is SQIVND (reference sequence). The CDR3 length is 17 residues. The CDR3 protein is CASSVNNREVPYYEQYF. DNA of the CDR3: TGTGCCAGTAGTGTAAATAACAGGGAAGTCCCTTATTACGAGCAGTACTTC.

The V and J genes are TRBV5-1 and TRBJ1-1; TRBD1 agrees at 7 bases. This CDR3 has 16 residues. Germline lookup yields CDR1 SGHRS and CDR2 YFSETQ. The trim removed 3 bases at V and 2 bases at J, leaving 10 bases unmatched. CDR3 in amino acids: CASSWAGRGFNTEAFF. CDR3 sequence (DNA): TGCGCCAGCAGCTGGGCGGGCAGGGGGTTTAACACTGAAGCTTTCTTT.

This chain connects TRBV7-3 to TRBJ2-2, with D perhaps TRBD1 or TRBD2 (5 bases each). CDR1 is SGHTA, CDR2 FQGTGA, per germline. V was pared by 9 bases and J by 1 base, with 12 bases between. CDR3 length equals 14 residues. The CDR3 nucleotides read TGTGCCAGTCGCAGGGACCTGAACACCGGGGAGCTGTTTTTT. As protein: CASRRDLNTGELFF.

This sequence joins TRBV7-6 and TRBJ2-5; D call uncertain. With 5 bases removed from V and 6 bases from J, the gap between germline ends came to 7 bases. CDR3 size: 11 residues. Germline V CDR1 and CDR2: SGHVS, FNYEAQ. This CDR3 reads CASSPGQTQYF. In nucleotides, the CDR3 is TGTGCCAGCAGCCCCGGTCAGACCCAGTACTTC. The variable domain in full, completed from reference TRBV7-6 and TRBJ2-5, reads GAGVSQSPRYKVTKRGQDVALRCDPISGHVSLYWYRQALGQGPEFLTYFNYEAQQDKSGLPNDRFSAERPEGSISTLTIQRTEQRDSAMYRCASSPGQTQYFGPGTRLLVL.

The chain has TRBV6-5 and TRBJ1-3; D call uncertain. The CDR3 is made up of 12 amino acids. With 5 bases removed from V and 8 bases from J, the gap between germline ends came to 10 bases. CDR1 is MNHEY and CDR2 is SVGAGI in the germline V gene. The CDR3 region is CASSDRFYTIYF. DNA for the CDR3: TGTGCCAGCAGTGACCGTTTTTACACCATATATTTT.

This sequence joins TRBV5-1 and TRBJ1-1; D is unclear. V dropped 3 bases and J dropped 1 base, with 7 bases sitting between them. Germline loops: CDR1 SGHRS, CDR2 YFSETQ. The CDR3 is 13 residues long. CDR3 nucleotides: TGCGCCAGCAGCTGGGCCGGGAACACTGAAGCTTTCTTT. Its translation is CASSWAGNTEAFF.

This clone was detected a few times. The chain recombines TRBV2 with TRBJ1-1; no clear D gene. The V end was cut by 4 bases, the J end by 2 bases, with 11 bases between. In germline, CDR1 is SNHLY, CDR2 FYNNEI. The CDR3 length is 14 residues. Here the CDR3 reads CASSGGGINTEAFF. DNA of the CDR3: TGTGCCAGCAGTGGGGGAGGGATCAACACTGAAGCTTTCTTT.

The chain couples TRBV18 to TRBJ2-3, with D possibly being TRBD1 (5 bases). The CDR3 is made up of 15 amino acids. V dropped 2 bases and J dropped 2 bases, with 11 bases sitting between them. Looked up from germline, CDR1 is KGHSH and CDR2 is LQKENI. DNA of the CDR3: TGTGCCAGCTCACCAAGAAGGGGTTACACAGATACGCAGTATTTT. Translated, it gives CASSPRRGYTDTQYF.

The chain is built from TRBV5-6 and TRBJ1-2; D is ambiguous. Trimming left V 0 bases short and J 4 bases short, with 13 bases between. The germline V gene encodes CDR1 SGHDT and CDR2 YYEEEE. The CDR3 loop spans 15 amino acids. The CDR3 DNA is TGTGCCAGCAGCTTGGTTTCGGGGATCGGCTATGGCTACACCTTC. Its protein product is CASSLVSGIGYGYTF.

The chain employs TRBV15 and TRBJ2-7; 13 positions agree with TRBD2. The CDR3 is 15 amino acids. V shed 5 bases and J 3 bases; nucleotides not matched to a gene: 4. Germline lookup yields CDR1 LNHNV and CDR2 YYDKDF (reference sequence). CDR3 nucleotide sequence: TGTGCCACCAGCGCCCGACTAGCGGGGGGCTACGAGCAGTACTTC. Translation gives CATSARLAGGYEQYF. The full variable domain, its missing parts supplied by reference TRBV15 and TRBJ2-7, is DAMVIQNPRYQVTQFGKPVTLSCSQTLNHNVMYWYQQKSSQAPKLLFHYYDKDFNNEADTPDNFQSRRPNTSFCFLDIRSPGLGDTAMYLCATSARLAGGYEQYFGPGTRLTVT.

The rearrangement joins TRBV6-6 to TRBJ1-1; D not resolved. This CDR3 comprises 16 residues. V lost 2 bases and J 1 base, leaving 14 bases between the germline ends. CDR1 is MNHNY and CDR2 is SVGAGI in the germline V gene (reference sequence). The CDR3 region has the DNA TGTGCCAGCAGTTACACCCGAGGAGGAGGGAACACTGAAGCTTTCTTT. It is translated as CASSYTRGGGNTEAFF.

The CDR3, as DNA: TGTGCCAGCAGTGTCTCACTAGCGGACACCGGGGAGCTGTTTTTT. Residues: CASSVSLADTGELFF. The chain recombines TRBV6-1 with TRBJ2-2; the match to TRBD2 covers 8 bases. Germline-derived CDR1 and CDR2 are MNHNS and SASEGT. V lost 4 bases and J lost 3; bases outside the gene matches: 4. CDR3 size: 15 residues.

The chain recombines TRBV13 with TRBJ2-3; 15 nucleotides line up with TRBD2. CDR3 length equals 15 residues. V was pared by 5 bases and J by 9 bases, with 6 bases of the junction left unmatched. The germline gives CDR1 PRHDT, CDR2 FYEKMQ (reference sequence). The CDR3 loop is CASSTRTSGRATQYF. The CDR3 DNA reads TGTGCCAGCAGCACCCGGACTAGCGGGAGGGCAACGCAGTATTTT.

The chain couples TRBV2 to TRBJ1-1, with D uncertain. The CDR3 contains 17 residues. Germline V CDR1 and CDR2: SNHLY, FYNNEI. Trimming removed 2 bases from V and 0 bases from J, with 16 bases in between. The DNA of the CDR3 is TGTGCCAGCAGTGAATCCGGGGTGACAAGAGTGAACACTGAAGCTTTCTTT. This sequence encodes CASSESGVTRVNTEAFF. Variable domain in full (rest from reference TRBV2 and TRBJ1-1): EPEVTQTPSHQVTQMGQEVILRCVPISNHLYFYWYRQILGQKVEFLVSFYNNEISEKSEIFDDQFSVERPDGSNFTLKIRSTKLEDSAMYFCASSESGVTRVNTEAFFGQGTRLTVV.

The V call is TRBV7-9, the J call TRBJ2-2; either TRBD1 or TRBD2 may fit D (5 bases each). Germline-derived CDR1 and CDR2 are SEHNR and FQNEAQ (reference sequence). V lost 1 base and J 3 bases, leaving 18 bases between the germline ends. The CDR3 has 18 residues. CDR3 DNA: TGTGCCAGCAGCTTAGTTGGTCCAACGGGACGCTACACCGGGGAGCTGTTTTTT. It translates to CASSLVGPTGRYTGELFF.

V gene TRBV27 combines with J gene TRBJ2-7; D ambiguous. Per the germline V gene, CDR1 is MNHEY and CDR2 is SMNVEV (reference sequence). The germline V and J ends were trimmed by 6 bases and 3 bases, with 12 bases remaining between them. The length of the CDR3 is 13 residues. Written as DNA, the CDR3 is TGTGCCAGCAGCCCGGACCCCATCTACGAGCAGTACTTC. This translates into CASSPDPIYEQYF.